This T cell receptor beta chain was obtained from a study of spatial heterogeneity in lung cancer. Findings and limits, study-wide: TCRs found ubiquitously expanded in tumor appeared in blood more at resection than at follow-up.

V lost 6 bases, J lost 6 bases, and 3 bases stayed unmatched. This CDR3 comprises 13 residues. Germline assignment: CDR1 MDHEN and CDR2 SYDVKM. This clonotype turned up a few times. Antigen: not known. The time point is: sample taken at primary tumor resection. Whole RNA, isolated from tumor, nontumor lung or frozen PBMC, was sequenced without prior sorting. TCRdb re-called the 5' RACE reads through MiXCR, storing one row per CDR3 protein. This sample has roughly 5,100 distinct CDR3 sequences; over 25% occur once, and the top ten carry 42%. The source is a male donor with early-stage non-small cell lung cancer. The sample was PBMCs, taken at surgery. This rearrangement joins TRBV28 to TRBJ2-2; 8 bases agree with TRBD1. The CDR3 coding sequence is TGTGCCAGCAGCCGGACAGGGTCCGGGGAGCTGTTTTTT. This sequence encodes CASSRTGSGELFF. Based on the CDR3 plus reference TRBV28 and TRBJ2-2, the full variable domain is DVKVTQSSRYLVKRTGEKVFLECVQDMDHENMFWYRQDPGLGLRLIYFSYDVKMKEKGDIPEGYSVSREKKERFSLILESASTNQTSMYLCASSRTGSGELFFGEGSRLTVL.